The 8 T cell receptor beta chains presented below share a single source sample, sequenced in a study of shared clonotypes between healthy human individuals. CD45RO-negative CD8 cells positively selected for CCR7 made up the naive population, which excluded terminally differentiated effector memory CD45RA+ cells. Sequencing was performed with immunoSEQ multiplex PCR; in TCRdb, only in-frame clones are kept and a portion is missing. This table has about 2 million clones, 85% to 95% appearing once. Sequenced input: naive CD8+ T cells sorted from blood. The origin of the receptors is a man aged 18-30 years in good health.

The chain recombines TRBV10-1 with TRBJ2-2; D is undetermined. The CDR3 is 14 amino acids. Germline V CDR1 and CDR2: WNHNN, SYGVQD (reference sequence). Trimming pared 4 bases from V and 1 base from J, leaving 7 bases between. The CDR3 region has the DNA TGCGCCAGCAGTGCCGTCCTGAACACCGGGGAGCTGTTTTTT. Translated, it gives CASSAVLNTGELFF.

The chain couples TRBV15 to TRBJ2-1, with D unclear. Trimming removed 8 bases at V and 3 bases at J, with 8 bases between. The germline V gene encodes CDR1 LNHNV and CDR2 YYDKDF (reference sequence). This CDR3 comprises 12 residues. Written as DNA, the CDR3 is TGTGCCACCTCTGGACGCTACAATGAGCAGTTCTTC. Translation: CATSGRYNEQFF.

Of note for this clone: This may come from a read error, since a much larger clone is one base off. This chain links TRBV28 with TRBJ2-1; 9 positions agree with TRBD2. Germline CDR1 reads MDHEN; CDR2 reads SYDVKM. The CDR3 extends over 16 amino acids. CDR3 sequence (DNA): TGTGCCGGCAGTTCCCAGCGGGGGGCTTCCTACAATGAGCAGTTCTTC. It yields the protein CAGSSQRGASYNEQFF.

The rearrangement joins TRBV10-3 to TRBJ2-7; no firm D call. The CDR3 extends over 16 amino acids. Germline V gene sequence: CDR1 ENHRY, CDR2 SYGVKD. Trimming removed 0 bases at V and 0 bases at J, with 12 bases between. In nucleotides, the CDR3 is TGTGCCATCAGTGAGTCTGAAGGCGTAAGCTCCTACGAGCAGTACTTC. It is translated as CAISESEGVSSYEQYF.

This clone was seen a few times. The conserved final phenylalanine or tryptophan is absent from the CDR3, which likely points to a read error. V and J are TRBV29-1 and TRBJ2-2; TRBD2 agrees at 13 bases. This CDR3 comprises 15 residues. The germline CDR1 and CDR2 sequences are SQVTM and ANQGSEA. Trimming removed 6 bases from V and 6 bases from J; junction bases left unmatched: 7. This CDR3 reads CSVATSGGASGELFS. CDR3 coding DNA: TGCAGCGTCGCCACTAGCGGGGGGGCGTCCGGGGAGCTGTTTTCT.

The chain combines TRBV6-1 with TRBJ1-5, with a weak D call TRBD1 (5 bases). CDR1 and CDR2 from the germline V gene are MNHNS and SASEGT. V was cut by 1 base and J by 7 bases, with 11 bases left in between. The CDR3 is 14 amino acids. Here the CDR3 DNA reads TGTGCCAGCAGTGAAGTGGGGGAAGGGCAGCCCCAGCATTTT. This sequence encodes CASSEVGEGQPQHF.

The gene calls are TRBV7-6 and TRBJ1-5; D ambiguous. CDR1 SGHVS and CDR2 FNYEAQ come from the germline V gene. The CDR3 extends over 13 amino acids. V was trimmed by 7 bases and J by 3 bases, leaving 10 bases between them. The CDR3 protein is CASNEGYNQPQHF. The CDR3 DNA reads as TGTGCCAGCAACGAAGGTTACAATCAGCCCCAGCATTTT.

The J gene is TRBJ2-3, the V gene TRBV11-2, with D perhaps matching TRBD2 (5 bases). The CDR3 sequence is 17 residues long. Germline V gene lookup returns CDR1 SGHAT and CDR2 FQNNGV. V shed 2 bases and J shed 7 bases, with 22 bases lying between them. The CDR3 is CASSLLRLEEVKNTQYF. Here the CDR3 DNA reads TGTGCCAGCAGCTTATTACGATTGGAGGAGGTAAAAAATACGCAGTATTTT.